A selection of T cell receptor beta chains follows, all from one sample in a study of T cells expressing NK-cell markers. Following a re-call of the 5' RACE reads, TCRdb has one entry per CDR3 protein and lacks DNA. The table lists roughly 350,000 distinct CDR3 sequences. Sequenced input: blood T cells: a sorted CD56 or NKG2C T cell subset, CD4+ or CD8+ T cells, or bulk PBMC T cells (not recorded which). These receptors were obtained from a man aged 18-70 years in good health. CDR3s include the opening cysteine and the closing phenylalanine or tryptophan. The order of the fields is J gene, V gene, CDR3 protein.

TRBJ1-5 TRBV20-1 CSARDLGAANQPQHF
TRBJ1-1 TRBV12-3/TRBV12-4 CASSRRTGQEAFF
TRBJ1-2 TRBV19 CASGGQAYYGYTF
TRBJ1-6 TRBV12-3/TRBV12-4 CASSLGPAGRSPLHF
TRBJ1-1 TRBV10-2 CASSFTMNTEAFF
TRBJ2-5 TRBV7-2 CASSLYAVAGNQETQYF
TRBJ2-3 TRBV7-2 CASSLRAGGRYTDTQYF
TRBJ2-4 TRBV9 CASSPQGSKNIQYF
TRBJ2-4 TRBV5-1 CASSLAPAATQGKAKNIQYF
TRBJ2-2 TRBV7-9 CASSLAGTGGTGELFF
TRBJ2-3 TRBV7-2 CASSPTGVADTQYF
TRBJ2-2 TRBV12-3/TRBV12-4 CASSLWGHGATGELFF
TRBJ2-2 TRBV6-1 CASSRADPNTGELFF
TRBJ1-4 TRBV21-1 CARGTGGATNEKLFF
TRBJ1-1 TRBV7-3 CASSPRSNTEAFF
TRBJ2-6 TRBV7-2 CASSWDSPNSGANVLTF
TRBJ1-1 TRBV7-9 CASSSRQENTEAFF
TRBJ2-7 TRBV19 CASRGGAFSYEQYF
TRBJ1-1 TRBV6-5 CASKGGLNTEAFF
TRBJ2-5 TRBV2 CASKLAGQETQYF
TRBJ2-1 TRBV12-3/TRBV12-4 CASSPGQGWRLGDNEQFF
TRBJ2-1 TRBV12-3/TRBV12-4 CASSFRGGDPNNEQFF
TRBJ2-2 TRBV7-2 CASSLVYGGGTGELFF
TRBJ2-5 TRBV24-1 CATSDHQETQYF
TRBJ1-4 TRBV27 CASTHLNEKLFF
TRBJ2-7 TRBV20-1 CSAREGLIYERYF
TRBJ1-1 TRBV6-2/TRBV6-3 CASNGLGQTLYTEAFF
TRBJ2-7 TRBV7-9 CASSLVPPGSSYEQYF
TRBJ2-5 TRBV7-3 CASSLTGTGTTQETQYF
TRBJ2-2 TRBV5-1 CASSANRGANTGELFF
TRBJ2-7 TRBV11-2 CASSPLGGATYYEQYF
TRBJ2-2 TRBV20-1 CSATTGLDTGELFF
TRBJ2-1 TRBV19 CASSISTGSSYNEQFF